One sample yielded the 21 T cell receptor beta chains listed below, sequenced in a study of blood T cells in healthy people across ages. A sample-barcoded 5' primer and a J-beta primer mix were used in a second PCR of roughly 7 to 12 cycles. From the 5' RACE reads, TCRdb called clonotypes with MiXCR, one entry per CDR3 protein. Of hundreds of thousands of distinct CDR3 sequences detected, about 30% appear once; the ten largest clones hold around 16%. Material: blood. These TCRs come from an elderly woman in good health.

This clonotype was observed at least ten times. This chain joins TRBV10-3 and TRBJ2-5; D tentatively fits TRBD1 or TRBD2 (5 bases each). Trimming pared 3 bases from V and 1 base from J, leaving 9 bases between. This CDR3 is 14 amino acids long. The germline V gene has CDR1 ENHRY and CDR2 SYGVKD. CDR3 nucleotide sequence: TGTGCCATCAGTGACGGGGCCAGCCAAGAGACCCAGTACTTC. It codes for CAISDGASQETQYF.

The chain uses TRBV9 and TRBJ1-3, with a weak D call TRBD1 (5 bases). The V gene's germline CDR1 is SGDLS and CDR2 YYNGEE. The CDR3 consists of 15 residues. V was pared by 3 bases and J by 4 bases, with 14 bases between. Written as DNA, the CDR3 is TGTGCCAGCAGCGCGCCGGGACTGCTCGGAAACACCATATATTTT. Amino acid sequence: CASSAPGLLGNTIYF.

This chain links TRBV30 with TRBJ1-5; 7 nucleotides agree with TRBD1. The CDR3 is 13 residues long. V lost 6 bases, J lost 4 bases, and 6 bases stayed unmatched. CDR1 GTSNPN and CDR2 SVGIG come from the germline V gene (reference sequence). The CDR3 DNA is TGTGCCTGTCAGACAGGGAGGAATCAGCCCCAGCATTTT. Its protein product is CACQTGRNQPQHF.

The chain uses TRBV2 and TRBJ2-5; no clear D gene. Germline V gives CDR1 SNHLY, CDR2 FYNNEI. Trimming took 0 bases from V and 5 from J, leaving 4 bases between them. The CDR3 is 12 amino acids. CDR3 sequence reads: CASSEAVETQYF. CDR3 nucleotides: TGTGCCAGCAGTGAAGCGGTGGAGACCCAGTACTTC. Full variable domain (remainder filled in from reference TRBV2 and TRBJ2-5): EPEVTQTPSHQVTQMGQEVILRCVPISNHLYFYWYRQILGQKVEFLVSFYNNEISEKSEIFDDQFSVERPDGSNFTLKIRSTKLEDSAMYFCASSEAVETQYFGPGTRLLVL.

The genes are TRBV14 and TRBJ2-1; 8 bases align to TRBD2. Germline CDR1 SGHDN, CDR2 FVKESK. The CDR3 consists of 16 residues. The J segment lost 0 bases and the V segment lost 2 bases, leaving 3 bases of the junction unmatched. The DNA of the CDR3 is TGTGCCAGCAGCCAACGGGAGGGGAGCTCCTACAATGAGCAGTTCTTC. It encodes CASSQREGSSYNEQFF.

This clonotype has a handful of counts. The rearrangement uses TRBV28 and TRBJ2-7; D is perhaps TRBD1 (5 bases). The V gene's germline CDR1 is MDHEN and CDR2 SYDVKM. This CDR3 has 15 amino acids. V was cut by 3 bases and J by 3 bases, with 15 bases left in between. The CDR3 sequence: CASSLSQGLGYEQYF. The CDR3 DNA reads TGTGCCAGCAGTTTGAGTCAGGGTTTGGGCTACGAGCAGTACTTC.

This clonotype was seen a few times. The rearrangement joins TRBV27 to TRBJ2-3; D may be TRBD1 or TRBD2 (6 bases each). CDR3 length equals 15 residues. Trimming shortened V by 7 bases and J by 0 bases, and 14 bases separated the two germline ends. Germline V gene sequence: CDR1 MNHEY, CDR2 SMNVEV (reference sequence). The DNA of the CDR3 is TGTGCCAGCAAAAGGGGGGTGGGGAGCACAGATACGCAGTATTTT. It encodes CASKRGVGSTDTQYF.

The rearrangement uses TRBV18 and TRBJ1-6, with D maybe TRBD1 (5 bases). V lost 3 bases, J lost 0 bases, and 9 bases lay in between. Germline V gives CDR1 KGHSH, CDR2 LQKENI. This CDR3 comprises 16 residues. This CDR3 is CASSPDRASYNSPLHF. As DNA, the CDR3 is TGTGCCAGCTCACCTGACAGAGCCTCCTATAATTCACCCCTCCACTTT.

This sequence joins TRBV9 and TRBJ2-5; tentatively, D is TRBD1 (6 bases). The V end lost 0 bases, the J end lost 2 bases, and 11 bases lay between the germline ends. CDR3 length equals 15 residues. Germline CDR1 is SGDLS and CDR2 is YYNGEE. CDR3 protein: CASSVGDRGQETQYF. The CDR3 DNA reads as TGTGCCAGCAGCGTAGGAGATAGGGGGCAAGAGACCCAGTACTTC.

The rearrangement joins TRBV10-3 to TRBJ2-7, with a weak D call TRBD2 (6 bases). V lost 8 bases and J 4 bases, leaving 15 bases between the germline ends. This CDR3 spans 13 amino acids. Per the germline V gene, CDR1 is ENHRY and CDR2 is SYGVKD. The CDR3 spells CAIGIGGEYEQYF. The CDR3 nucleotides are TGTGCCATCGGCATCGGGGGTGAGTACGAGCAGTACTTC.

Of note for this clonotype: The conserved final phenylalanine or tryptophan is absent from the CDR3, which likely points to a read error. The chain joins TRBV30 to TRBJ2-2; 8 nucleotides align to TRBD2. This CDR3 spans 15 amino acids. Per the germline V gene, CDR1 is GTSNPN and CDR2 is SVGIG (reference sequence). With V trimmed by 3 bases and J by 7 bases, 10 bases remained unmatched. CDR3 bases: TGTGCCTGGAGCCCTGCCGGGGGGGGCCGCGGGGAGCTGTTTTGT. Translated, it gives CAWSPAGGGRGELFC.

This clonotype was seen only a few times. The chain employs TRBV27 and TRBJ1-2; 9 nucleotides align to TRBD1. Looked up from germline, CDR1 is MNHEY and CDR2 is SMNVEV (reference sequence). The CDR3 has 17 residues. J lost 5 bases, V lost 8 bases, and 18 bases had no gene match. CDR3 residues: CASGSIGQGRNMYGYTF. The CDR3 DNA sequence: TGTGCCAGCGGGTCAATCGGACAGGGGAGGAATATGTATGGCTACACCTTC.

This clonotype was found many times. CDR3 DNA: TGTGCCAGCCCCCTAGCTTCCACAGGGGGTGGCTACACCTTC. It encodes CASPLASTGGGYTF. V and J are TRBV7-2 and TRBJ1-2; 8 positions agree with TRBD1. The V gene end was trimmed by 8 bases and the J gene end by 7 bases; junction bases not matched to a gene: 12. In germline, CDR1 is SGHTA, CDR2 FQGNSA. This CDR3 contains 14 residues.

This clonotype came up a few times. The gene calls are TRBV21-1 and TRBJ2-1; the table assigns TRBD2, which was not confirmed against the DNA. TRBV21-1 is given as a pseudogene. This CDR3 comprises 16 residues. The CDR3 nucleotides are TGTGCCAGCAGCTACGTTGCGGGGGGCCTTTACAATGAGCAGTTCTTC. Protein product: CASSYVAGGLYNEQFF.

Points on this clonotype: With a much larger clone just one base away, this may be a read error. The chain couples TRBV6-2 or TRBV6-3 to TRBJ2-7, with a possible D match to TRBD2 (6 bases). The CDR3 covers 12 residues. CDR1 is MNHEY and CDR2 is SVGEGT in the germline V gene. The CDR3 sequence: CASSYMDYAQYF. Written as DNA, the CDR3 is TGTGCCAGCAGTTACATGGACTACGCGCAGTACTTC.

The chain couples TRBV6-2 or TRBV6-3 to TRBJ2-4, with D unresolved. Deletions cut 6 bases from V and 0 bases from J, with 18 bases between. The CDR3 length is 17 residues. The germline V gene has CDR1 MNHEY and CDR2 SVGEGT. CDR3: CASRRGDILLAKNIQYF. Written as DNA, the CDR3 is TGTGCCAGCAGGAGAGGTGACATTCTGCTAGCCAAAAACATTCAGTACTTC.

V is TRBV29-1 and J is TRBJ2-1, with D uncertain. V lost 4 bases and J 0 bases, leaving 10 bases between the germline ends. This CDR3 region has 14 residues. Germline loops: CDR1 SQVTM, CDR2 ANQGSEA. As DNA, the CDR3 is TGCAGCGTTGCCGGGCTGAGCTCCTACAATGAGCAGTTCTTC. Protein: CSVAGLSSYNEQFF.

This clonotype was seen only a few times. The CDR3 spells CSAPPSGGRETQYF. For the CDR3, the DNA is TGCAGTGCCCCACCTAGCGGGGGACGGGAGACCCAGTACTTC. This chain connects TRBV20-1 to TRBJ2-5, with 10 bases that match TRBD2. CDR3 length: 14 amino acids. After removal of 6 bases from V and 5 bases from J, the junction contained 9 bases not matched to a gene. From germline, CDR1 is DFQATT and CDR2 SNEGSKA (reference sequence).

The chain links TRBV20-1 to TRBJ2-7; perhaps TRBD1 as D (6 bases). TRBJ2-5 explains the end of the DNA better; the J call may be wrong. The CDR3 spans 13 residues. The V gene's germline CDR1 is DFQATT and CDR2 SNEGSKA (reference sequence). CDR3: CSAKTGLVETQYF. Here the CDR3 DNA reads TGCAGTGCTAAAACAGGGTTGGTGGAGACCCAGTACTTC.

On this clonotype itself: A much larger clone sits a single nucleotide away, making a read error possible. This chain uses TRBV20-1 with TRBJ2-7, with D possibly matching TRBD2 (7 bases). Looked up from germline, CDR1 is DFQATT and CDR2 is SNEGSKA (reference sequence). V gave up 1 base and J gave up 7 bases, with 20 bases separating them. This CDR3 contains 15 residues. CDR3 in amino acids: CSARGWGGAFDEQYF. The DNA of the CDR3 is TGCAGTGCTAGAGGATGGGGGGGGGCCTTTGATGAGCAGTACTTC.

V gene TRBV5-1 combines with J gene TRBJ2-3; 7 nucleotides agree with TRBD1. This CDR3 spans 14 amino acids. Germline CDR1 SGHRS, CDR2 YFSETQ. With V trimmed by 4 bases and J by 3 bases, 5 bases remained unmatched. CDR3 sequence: CASSQAQGTDTQYF. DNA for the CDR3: TGCGCCAGCAGCCAGGCACAGGGGACAGATACGCAGTATTTT. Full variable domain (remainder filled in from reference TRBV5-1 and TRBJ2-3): KAGVTQTPRYLIKTRGQQVTLSCSPISGHRSVSWYQQTPGQGLQFLFEYFSETQRNKGNFPGRFSGRQFSNSRSEMNVSTLELGDSALYLCASSQAQGTDTQYFGPGTRLTVL.